The count of the clone carrying this T cell receptor (beta chain) is one. Antigen specificity is unknown. The entry originates in a study of cytomegalovirus exposure and HLA in healthy donors. Germline lookup yields CDR1 MNHEY and CDR2 SVGAGI. V lost 6 bases to trimming and J lost 1 base; unmatched junction nucleotides: 4. CDR3 size: 14 residues. Only in-frame clones appear in the TCRdb table, and some are missing; sequencing was by immunoSEQ multiplex PCR. The sample yields over 150,000 clones, approximately 86% seen once. Study outcomes and limitations: Among TCR sequences, most were rare, though some public TCRs appeared in many donors. For cytomegalovirus status, the classifier reportedly gave diagnoses with high specificity and sensitivity. Within the approximately 130 validation repertoires, first-cohort TCR clusters tended to co-occur, according to a later analysis. It was confirmed in vitro that a few of the CMV-associated chains were specific for CMV antigens.

The V gene is TRBV6-5, the J gene TRBJ1-1, with 8 bases identical to TRBD1. The source of this sequence is a man younger than 30 in good health and CMV-seropositive. Material for sequencing was PBMCs. CDR3: CASRGTGKNTEAFF. CDR3 nucleotides: TGTGCCAGCAGAGGGACAGGCAAGAACACTGAAGCTTTCTTT.